Below are 7 T cell receptor beta chains sequenced from a single sample in a study of blood T cell repertoires in COVID-19 (dated by TCRdb to 2018 to 2021). The receptor library was made with the immunoSEQ multiplex PCR assay. Held by TCRdb, this immuneACCESS table contains in-frame sequences only and omits some clones. Under half of the omission traces to an unresolved V gene where checked; the cause of the rest is unknown. The sample data list over 150,000 clones, and 80% to 85% of these were observed just once. The top ten clonotypes cover 2.5% to 3.5% of the sample. The sequencing input was peripheral blood. Every receptor here comes from a woman aged 60-75 years with acute or convalescent COVID-19.

The V call is TRBV28, the J call TRBJ1-1; TRBD1 is a possible D gene (5 bases). The CDR3 runs 12 residues. V lost 8 bases and J 5 bases, leaving 12 bases between the germline ends. Germline V gene sequence: CDR1 MDHEN, CDR2 SYDVKM. CDR3 residues: CASSTGRTEAFF. CDR3 DNA: TGTGCCAGCTCCACAGGCCGGACTGAAGCTTTCTTT. Looking up the rest from reference TRBV28 and TRBJ1-1 gives the full variable domain: DVKVTQSSRYLVKRTGEKVFLECVQDMDHENMFWYRQDPGLGLRLIYFSYDVKMKEKGDIPEGYSVSREKKERFSLILESASTNQTSMYLCASSTGRTEAFFGQGTRLTVV.

This chain connects TRBV11-2 to TRBJ2-7, with 9 nucleotides matching TRBD2. Germline V CDR1 and CDR2: SGHAT, FQNNGV. The CDR3 totals 16 residues. V dropped 2 bases and J dropped 0; count of bases not matched to a gene: 5. CDR3 DNA: TGTGCCAGCAGCTTAAGGGTAGCGGGGGACTCCTACGAGCAGTACTTC. Amino acids: CASSLRVAGDSYEQYF.

The chain has TRBV7-8 and TRBJ1-4; the D gene is possibly TRBD1 (5 bases). This CDR3 region has 16 residues. Trimming cost V 5 bases and J 0 bases, with 13 bases left between them. Germline V gives CDR1 SGHVS, CDR2 FQNEAQ. The CDR3 DNA reads TGTGCCAGCAGCCGGAGATCAGGGCCAACTAATGAAAAACTGTTTTTT. This gives the protein CASSRRSGPTNEKLFF.

The chain carries TRBV3-1 (or the pseudogene TRBV3-2) and TRBJ1-5, with D possibly TRBD1 on 6 matching bases. Germline CDR1 is LGHDT and CDR2 is YNNKEL (reference sequence). Trimming took 1 base from V and 7 from J, leaving 17 bases between them. This CDR3 region has 16 residues. The CDR3 protein is CASSQVRGARGQPQHF. As DNA, the CDR3 is TGTGCCAGCAGCCAAGTGCGGGGGGCGAGGGGGCAGCCCCAGCATTTT.

The chain joins TRBV24-1 to TRBJ2-1; D might be TRBD2 (6 bases). The V gene's germline CDR1 is KGHDR and CDR2 SFDVKD. The V end was cut by 4 bases, the J end by 8 bases, with 14 bases between. This CDR3 contains 14 residues. In nucleotides, the CDR3 is TGTGCCACCAGTGACCGGAGGGGTGGGCATGAGCAGTTCTTC. It yields the protein CATSDRRGGHEQFF.

As DNA, the CDR3 is TGTGCCAGCAGCGTAGGGCCTTCGAACACCGGGGAGCTGTTTTTT. It is translated as CASSVGPSNTGELFF. The chain joins TRBV9 to TRBJ2-2; unclear D gene. V shed 0 bases and J shed 0 bases, with 6 bases lying between them. The CDR3 contains 15 residues. The germline gives CDR1 SGDLS, CDR2 YYNGEE.

This sequence joins TRBV7-2 and TRBJ2-2; 8 bases are shared with TRBD2. The length of the CDR3 is 16 residues. The junction had 5 bases not matched to a gene; V was cut back by 1 base and J by 4 bases. Germline V lookup: CDR1 SGHTA, CDR2 FQGNSA. For the CDR3, the DNA is TGTGCCAGCAGCTTAGTCACGGGGGGGACCACCGGGGAGCTGTTTTTT. Its protein is CASSLVTGGTTGELFF.